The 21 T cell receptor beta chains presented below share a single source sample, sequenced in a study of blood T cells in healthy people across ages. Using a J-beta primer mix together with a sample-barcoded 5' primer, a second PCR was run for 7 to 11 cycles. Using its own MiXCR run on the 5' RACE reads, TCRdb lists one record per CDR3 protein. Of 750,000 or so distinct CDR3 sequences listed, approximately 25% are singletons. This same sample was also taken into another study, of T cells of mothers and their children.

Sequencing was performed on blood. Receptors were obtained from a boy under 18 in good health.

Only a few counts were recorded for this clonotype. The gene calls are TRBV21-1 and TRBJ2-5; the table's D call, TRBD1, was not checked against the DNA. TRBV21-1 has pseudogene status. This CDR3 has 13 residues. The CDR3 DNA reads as TGTGCCAGCAGCAAGAACAGGCAAGAGACCCAGTACTTC. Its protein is CASSKNRQETQYF.

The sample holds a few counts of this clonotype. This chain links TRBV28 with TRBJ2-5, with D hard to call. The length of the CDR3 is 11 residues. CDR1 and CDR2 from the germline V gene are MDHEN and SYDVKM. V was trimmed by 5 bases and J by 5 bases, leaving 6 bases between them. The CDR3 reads CASSVSETQYF. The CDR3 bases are TGTGCCAGCAGTGTGAGTGAGACCCAGTACTTC.

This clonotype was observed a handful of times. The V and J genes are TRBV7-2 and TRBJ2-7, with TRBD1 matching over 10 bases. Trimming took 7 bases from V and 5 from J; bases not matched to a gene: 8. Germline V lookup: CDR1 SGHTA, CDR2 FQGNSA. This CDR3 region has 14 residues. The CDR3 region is CASTPGQGGDEQYF. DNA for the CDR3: TGTGCCAGCACCCCCGGACAGGGGGGGGACGAGCAGTACTTC.

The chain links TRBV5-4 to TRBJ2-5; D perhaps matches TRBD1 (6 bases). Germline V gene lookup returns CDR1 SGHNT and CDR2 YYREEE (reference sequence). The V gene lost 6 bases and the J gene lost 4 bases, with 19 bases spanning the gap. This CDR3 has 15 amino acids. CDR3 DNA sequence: TGTGCCAGCACCCGAGAGGGGGTCGGGTCAGAGACCCAGTACTTC. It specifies CASTREGVGSETQYF. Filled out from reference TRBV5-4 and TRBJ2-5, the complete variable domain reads ETGVTQSPTHLIKTRGQQVTLRCSSQSGHNTVSWYQQALGQGPQFIFQYYREEENGRGNFPPRFSGLQFPNYSSELNVNALELDDSALYLCASTREGVGSETQYFGPGTRLLVL.

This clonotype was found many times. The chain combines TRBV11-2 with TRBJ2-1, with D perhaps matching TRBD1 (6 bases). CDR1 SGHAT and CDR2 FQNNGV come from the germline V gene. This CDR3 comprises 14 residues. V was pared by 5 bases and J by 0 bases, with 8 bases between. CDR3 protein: CASSGQPSYNEQFF. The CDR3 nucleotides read TGTGCCAGCAGCGGACAGCCCTCCTACAATGAGCAGTTCTTC.

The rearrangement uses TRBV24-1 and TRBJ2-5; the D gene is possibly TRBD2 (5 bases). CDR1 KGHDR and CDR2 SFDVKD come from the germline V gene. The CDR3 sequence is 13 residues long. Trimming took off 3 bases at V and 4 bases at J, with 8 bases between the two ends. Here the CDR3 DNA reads TGTGCCACCAGTGATGCGGCGGGAGAGACCCAGTACTTC. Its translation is CATSDAAGETQYF.

Here the CDR3 reads CASSPSGSGTGGSQYF. CDR3 DNA sequence: TGTGCCAGCTCACCATCAGGAAGCGGGACAGGGGGGTCCCAGTACTTC. The rearrangement uses TRBV18 and TRBJ2-5; 11 bases are a match to TRBD1. The CDR3 contains 16 residues. CDR1 and CDR2 from the germline V gene are KGHSH and LQKENI. Unmatched junction bases numbered 11, after V lost 2 bases and J lost 9 bases.

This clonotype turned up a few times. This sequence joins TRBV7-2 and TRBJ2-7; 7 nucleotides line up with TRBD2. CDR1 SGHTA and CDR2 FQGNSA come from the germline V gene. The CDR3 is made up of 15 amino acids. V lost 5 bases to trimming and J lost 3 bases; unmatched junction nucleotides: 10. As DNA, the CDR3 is TGTGCCAGCAGCCTTGGACTAGGGGAGGTCTACGAGCAGTACTTC. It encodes CASSLGLGEVYEQYF.

The DNA of the CDR3 is TGTGCCAGCAGCATGGACCCGAAGGGGGAGCAGTTCTTC. It specifies CASSMDPKGEQFF. The chain recombines TRBV7-6 with TRBJ2-1, with D possibly being TRBD1 (5 bases). V lost 5 bases and J 10 bases, leaving 15 bases between the germline ends. Germline CDR1 is SGHVS and CDR2 is FNYEAQ. The CDR3 sequence is 13 residues long.

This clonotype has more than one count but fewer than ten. As DNA, the CDR3 is TGTGCCACCGACGGATACTATGGCTACACCTTC. The encoded protein is CATDGYYGYTF. The chain joins TRBV6-6 to TRBJ1-2; D is uncertain. V lost 10 bases, J lost 3 bases, and 9 bases lay in between. The CDR3 has 11 residues. Looked up from germline, CDR1 is MNHNY and CDR2 is SVGAGI (reference sequence).

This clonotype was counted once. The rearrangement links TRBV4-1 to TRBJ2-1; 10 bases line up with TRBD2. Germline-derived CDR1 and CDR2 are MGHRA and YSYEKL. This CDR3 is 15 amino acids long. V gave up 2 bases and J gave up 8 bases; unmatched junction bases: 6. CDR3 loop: CASSQTSGVEYEQFF. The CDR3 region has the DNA TGCGCCAGCAGCCAAACTAGCGGGGTGGAGTATGAGCAGTTCTTC.

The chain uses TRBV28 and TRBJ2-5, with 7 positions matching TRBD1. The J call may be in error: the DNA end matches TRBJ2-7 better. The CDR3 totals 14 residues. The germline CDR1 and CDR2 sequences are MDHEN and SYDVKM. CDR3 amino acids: CASVAGTVSYEQYF. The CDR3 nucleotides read TGTGCCAGCGTTGCCGGGACAGTCTCCTACGAGCAGTACTTC.

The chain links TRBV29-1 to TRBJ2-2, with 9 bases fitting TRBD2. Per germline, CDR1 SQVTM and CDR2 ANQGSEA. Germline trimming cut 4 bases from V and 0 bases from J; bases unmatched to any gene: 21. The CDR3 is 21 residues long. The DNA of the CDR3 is TGCAGCGTTGTTCCACGGAGCTCGGGGGTAGCGGGAGCCTCGAACACCGGGGAGCTGTTTTTT. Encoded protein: CSVVPRSSGVAGASNTGELFF.

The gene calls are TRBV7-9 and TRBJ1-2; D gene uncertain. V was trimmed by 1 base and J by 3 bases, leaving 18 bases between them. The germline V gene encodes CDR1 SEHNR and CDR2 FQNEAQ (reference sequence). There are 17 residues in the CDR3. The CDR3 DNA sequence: TGTGCCAGCAGCTTAGGTTCAGCCCCTCACTCCGACTATGGCTACACCTTC. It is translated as CASSLGSAPHSDYGYTF.

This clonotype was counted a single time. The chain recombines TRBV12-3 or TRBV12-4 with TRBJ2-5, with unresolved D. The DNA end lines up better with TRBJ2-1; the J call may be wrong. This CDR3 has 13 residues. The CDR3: CASSPTFVGEQFF. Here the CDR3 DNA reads TGTGCCAGCAGCCCGACATTTGTTGGTGAGCAGTTCTTC.

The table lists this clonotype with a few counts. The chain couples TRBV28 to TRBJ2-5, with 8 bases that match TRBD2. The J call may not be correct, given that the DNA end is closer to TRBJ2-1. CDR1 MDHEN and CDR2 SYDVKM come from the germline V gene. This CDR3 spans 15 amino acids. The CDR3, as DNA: TGTGCCAGCAGACCGAAGCGGGAGATTGTCAATGAGCAGTTCTTC. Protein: CASRPKREIVNEQFF.

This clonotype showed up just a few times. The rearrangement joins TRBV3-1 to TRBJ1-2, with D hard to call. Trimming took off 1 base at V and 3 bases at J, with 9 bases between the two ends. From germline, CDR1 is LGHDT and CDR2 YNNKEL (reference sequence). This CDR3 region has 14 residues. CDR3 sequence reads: CASSQGPHHYGYTF. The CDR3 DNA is TGTGCCAGCAGCCAAGGGCCTCATCACTATGGCTACACCTTC.

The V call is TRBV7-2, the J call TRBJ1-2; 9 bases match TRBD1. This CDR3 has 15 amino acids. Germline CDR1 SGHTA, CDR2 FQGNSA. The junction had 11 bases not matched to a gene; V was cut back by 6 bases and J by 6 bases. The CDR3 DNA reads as TGTGCCAGCAGATCCACAGGGGGCGGGGTAAATGGCTACACCTTC. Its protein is CASRSTGGGVNGYTF.

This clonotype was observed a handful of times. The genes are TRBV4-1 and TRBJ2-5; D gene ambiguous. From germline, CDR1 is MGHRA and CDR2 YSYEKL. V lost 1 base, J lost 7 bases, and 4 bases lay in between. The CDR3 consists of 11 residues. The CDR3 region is CASSQVGTQYF. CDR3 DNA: TGCGCCAGCAGCCAAGTTGGGACCCAGTACTTC.

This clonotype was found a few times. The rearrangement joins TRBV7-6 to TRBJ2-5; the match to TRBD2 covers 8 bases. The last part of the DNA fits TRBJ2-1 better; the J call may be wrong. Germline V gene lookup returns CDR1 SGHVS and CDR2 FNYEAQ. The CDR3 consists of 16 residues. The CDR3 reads CASSLAAAGGYNEQFF. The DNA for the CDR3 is TGTGCCAGCAGCTTAGCGGCCGCGGGGGGCTACAATGAGCAGTTCTTC.

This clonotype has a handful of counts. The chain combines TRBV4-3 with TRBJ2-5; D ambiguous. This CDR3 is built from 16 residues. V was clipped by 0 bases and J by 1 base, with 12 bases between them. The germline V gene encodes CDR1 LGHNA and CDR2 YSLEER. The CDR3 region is CASSQDGVAAQETQYF. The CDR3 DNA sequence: TGCGCCAGCAGCCAAGATGGGGTGGCAGCCCAAGAGACCCAGTACTTC.